This note documents a single TCR beta chain sequence. The antigen remains unidentified. Additional DNA sequences in this sample encode the identical CDR3. PCR was performed using 60 Vbeta and 13 Jbeta primers. Clones were read by immunoSEQ multiplex PCR, and TCRdb kept only the in-frame ones, dropping some. Of 70,000 to 100,000 clones in the sample, approximately 69% were seen once. The length of the CDR3 is 13 residues. Germline V lookup: CDR1 SGHRS, CDR2 YFSETQ. V lost 0 bases and J lost 4, with 7 bases in between. The data stem from a study of cytomegalovirus exposure and HLA in healthy donors. Donors in the study were healthy people who gave bone marrow. Study-level points and caveats: About 87% or about 30% of the time was how often most TCR beta V segments were productive, according to an earlier analysis. Presence/absence analyses rested on an assumption that sequencing depth was roughly uniform across donors.

Sequencing was performed on PBMCs. The chain uses TRBV5-1 and TRBJ1-1, with D tentatively TRBD1 (5 bases). This clonotype was obtained from a woman aged 45-60 years in good health and CMV-seropositive. The CDR3 here is CASSLEGSTEAFF. The DNA for the CDR3 is TGCGCCAGCAGCTTGGAGGGGTCCACTGAAGCTTTCTTT.